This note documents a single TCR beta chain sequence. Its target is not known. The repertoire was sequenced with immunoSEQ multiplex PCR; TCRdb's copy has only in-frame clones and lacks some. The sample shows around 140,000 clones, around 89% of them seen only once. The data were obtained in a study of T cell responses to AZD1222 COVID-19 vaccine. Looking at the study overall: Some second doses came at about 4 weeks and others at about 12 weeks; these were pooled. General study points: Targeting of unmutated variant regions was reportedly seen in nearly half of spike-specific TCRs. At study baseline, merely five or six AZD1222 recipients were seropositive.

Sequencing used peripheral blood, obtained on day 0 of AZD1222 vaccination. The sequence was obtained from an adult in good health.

This chain's CDR3 is CASSVATPWGAEAFF. CDR3 coding DNA: TGTGCCAGCAGCGTAGCGACCCCCTGGGGGGCCGAAGCTTTCTTT. The V and J genes are TRBV9 and TRBJ1-1; possible D gene TRBD1, 6 bases. The germline CDR1 and CDR2 sequences are SGDLS and YYNGEE. The CDR3 consists of 15 residues. V lost 0 bases to trimming and J lost 8 bases, with 17 bases between them.